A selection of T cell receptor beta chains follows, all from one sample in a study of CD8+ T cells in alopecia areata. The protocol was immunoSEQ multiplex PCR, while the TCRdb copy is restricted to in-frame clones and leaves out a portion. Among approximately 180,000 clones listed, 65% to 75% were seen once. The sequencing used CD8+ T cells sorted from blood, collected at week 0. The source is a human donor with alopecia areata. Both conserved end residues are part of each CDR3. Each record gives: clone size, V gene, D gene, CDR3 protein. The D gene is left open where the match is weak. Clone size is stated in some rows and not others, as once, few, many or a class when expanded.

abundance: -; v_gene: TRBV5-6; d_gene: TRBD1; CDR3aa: CASSSDPTGETYEQYF
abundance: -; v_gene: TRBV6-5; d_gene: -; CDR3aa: CASRGRTTGETQYF
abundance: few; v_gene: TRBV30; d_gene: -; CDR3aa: CAWSNQARYNEQFF
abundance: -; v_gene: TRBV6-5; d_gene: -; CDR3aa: CASSYSVQGIRGYTF
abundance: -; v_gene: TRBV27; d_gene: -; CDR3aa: CASSLAAHGNQPQHF
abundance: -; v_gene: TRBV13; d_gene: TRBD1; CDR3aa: CASSSASGTGAREQYF
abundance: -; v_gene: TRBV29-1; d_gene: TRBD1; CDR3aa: CSVVEWDRSTNTEAFF
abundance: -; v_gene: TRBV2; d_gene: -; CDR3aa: CASIGSRGSNQPQHF
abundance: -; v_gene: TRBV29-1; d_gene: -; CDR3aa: CSVWGDGFTDTQYF
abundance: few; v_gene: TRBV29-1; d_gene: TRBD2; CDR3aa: CSVDWRGNGDEQFF
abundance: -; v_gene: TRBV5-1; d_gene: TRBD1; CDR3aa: CASSGLTGGGGYTF
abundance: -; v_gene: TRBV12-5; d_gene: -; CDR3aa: CASGSGEYNEQFF
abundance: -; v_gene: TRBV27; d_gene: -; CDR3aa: CASRDSLVGPQHF
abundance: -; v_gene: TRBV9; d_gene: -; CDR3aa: CASSVFKVAANTGELFF
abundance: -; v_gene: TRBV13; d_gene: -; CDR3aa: CASSFGIQDNYGYTF
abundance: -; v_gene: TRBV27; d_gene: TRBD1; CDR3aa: CASRWGTGAFF
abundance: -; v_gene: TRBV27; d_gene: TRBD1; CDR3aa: CASSLFSTGQGGGYTF
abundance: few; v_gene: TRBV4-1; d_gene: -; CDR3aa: CASSHSLGNSPLHF
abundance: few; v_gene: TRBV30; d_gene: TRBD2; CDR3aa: CAWSLAGGREETQYF
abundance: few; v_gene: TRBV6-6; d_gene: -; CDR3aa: CASTPRTQNTGELFF
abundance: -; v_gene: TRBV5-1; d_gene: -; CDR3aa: CASSLDGATGDTQYF
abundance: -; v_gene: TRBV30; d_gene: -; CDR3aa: CAWSVAVNTEAFF
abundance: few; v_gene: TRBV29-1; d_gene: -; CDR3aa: CSVESWVLQVSGTEAFF
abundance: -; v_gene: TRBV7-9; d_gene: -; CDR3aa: CASSLETGLGEQYF
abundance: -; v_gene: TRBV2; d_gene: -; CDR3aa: CASEGLDQETQYF
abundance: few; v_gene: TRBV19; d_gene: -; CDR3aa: CASSAANTGELFF
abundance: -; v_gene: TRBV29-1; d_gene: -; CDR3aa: CSVEGPGSSYEQYF
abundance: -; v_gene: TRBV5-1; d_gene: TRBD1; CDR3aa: CASRGEGALTEAFF
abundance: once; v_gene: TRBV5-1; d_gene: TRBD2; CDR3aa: CASRYTSGDHLYEQYF
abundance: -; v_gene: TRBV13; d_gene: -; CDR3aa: CASSTPGGETQYF
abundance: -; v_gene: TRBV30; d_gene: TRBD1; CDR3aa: CAGAGGRYNEQFF
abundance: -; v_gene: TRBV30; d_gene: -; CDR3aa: CAWSTTNYGYTF
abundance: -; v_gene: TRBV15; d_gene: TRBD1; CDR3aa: CATSRDEGTGVSRGYTF
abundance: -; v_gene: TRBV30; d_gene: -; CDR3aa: CAWIGDITEAFF
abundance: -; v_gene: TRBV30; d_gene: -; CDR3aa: CAWSFGLGNTIYF
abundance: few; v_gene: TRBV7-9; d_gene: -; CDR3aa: CASSSPGASYNEQFF
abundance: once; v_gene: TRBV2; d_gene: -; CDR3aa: CASSEGISYEQYF
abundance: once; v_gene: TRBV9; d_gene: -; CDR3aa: CASSVDHGVLYEQYF
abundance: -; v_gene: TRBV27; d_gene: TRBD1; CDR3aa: CASSPGGQNYGYTF
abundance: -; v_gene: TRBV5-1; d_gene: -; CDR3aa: CASSLTGGRYQPQHF
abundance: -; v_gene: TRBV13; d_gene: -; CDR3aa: CASSLTGTGRGNTEAFF
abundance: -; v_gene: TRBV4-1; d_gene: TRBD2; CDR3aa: CASSHDWTSGGANEQFF
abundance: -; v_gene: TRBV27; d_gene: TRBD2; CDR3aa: CASRVGLALTDTQYF
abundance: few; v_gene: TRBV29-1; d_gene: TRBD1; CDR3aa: CSAQAGTGYEQYF